The rows below give T cell receptor beta chains drawn from one sample of a study of blood T cell repertoires in COVID-19. Clones were sequenced by immunoSEQ multiplex PCR, and TCRdb holds only the in-frame ones, with some missing. Of 100,000 to 150,000 clones in the sample, approximately 87% were seen once. The sequenced material came from peripheral blood. Receptor source: a woman aged 60-70 years with acute or convalescent COVID-19. CDR3s include the opening cysteine and the closing phenylalanine or tryptophan. Fields, in order: J gene, V gene, clone size, D gene, CDR3 protein, CDR3 DNA. D genes are given only for firm matches. Not every row has a clone size; where given, it reads once, few, many or a size class.

TRBJ2-5 | TRBV3-1/TRBV3-2 | . | . | CASSQGDSRIQETQYF | TGTGCCAGCAGCCAAGGCGATAGCAGAATCCAAGAGACCCAGTACTTC
TRBJ2-1 | TRBV4-2 | . | TRBD2 | CASLAGGSNEQFF | TGTGCCAGCCTGGCGGGAGGAAGCAATGAGCAGTTCTTC
TRBJ2-5 | TRBV7-9 | . | TRBD1 | CASSLVTGGGETQYF | TGTGCCAGCAGCTTAGTAACAGGGGGCGGTGAGACCCAGTACTTC
TRBJ2-1 | TRBV7-8 | once | . | CASSSLVSGYNEQFF | TGTGCCAGCAGCTCCTTAGTTAGCGGATACAATGAGCAGTTCTTC
TRBJ2-5 | TRBV5-1 | few | TRBD2 | CASSWRLAGDQETQYF | TGCGCCAGCAGCTGGCGGCTGGCGGGAGACCAAGAGACCCAGTACTTC
TRBJ2-5 | TRBV18 | . | TRBD1 | CASSPGQGETQYF | TGTGCCAGCTCACCTGGACAGGGAGAGACCCAGTACTTC
TRBJ2-1 | TRBV2 | . | . | CASSEGAPFYEQFF | TGTGCCAGCAGTGAAGGGGCCCCCTTTTATGAGCAGTTCTTC
TRBJ1-2 | TRBV6-1 | . | TRBD1 | CASSESPGQGAGGYTF | TGTGCCAGCAGTGAATCCCCGGGACAGGGGGCCGGTGGCTACACCTTC
TRBJ2-5 | TRBV20-1 | . | . | CSGLETQYF | TGCAGTGGACTAGAGACCCAGTACTTC
TRBJ2-3 | TRBV4-1 | . | TRBD1 | CASSPRPFRTGSDTQYF | TGCGCCAGCAGCCCACGCCCCTTCAGGACAGGATCGGATACGCAGTATTTT
TRBJ2-3 | TRBV5-4 | . | TRBD2 | CASSWGLAGGSTDTQYF | TGTGCCAGCAGCTGGGGACTAGCGGGAGGGAGCACAGATACGCAGTATTTT
TRBJ1-6 | TRBV19 | . | TRBD1 | CASKETGISYNSPLHF | TGTGCCAGTAAGGAGACAGGGATCTCCTATAATTCACCCCTCCACTTT
TRBJ2-7 | TRBV3-1/TRBV3-2 | . | TRBD2 | CASRLSGTGDEQYF | TGTGCCAGCAGGTTAAGCGGGACGGGGGACGAGCAGTACTTC
TRBJ2-6 | TRBV7-9 | . | . | CASSLALSSGANVLTF | TGTGCCAGCAGCTTAGCACTGAGCTCTGGGGCCAACGTCCTGACTTTC
TRBJ2-2 | TRBV11-3 | . | . | CASSPTFGELFF | TGTGCCAGCAGCCCGACTTTCGGGGAGCTGTTTTTT
TRBJ2-5 | TRBV7-9 | . | TRBD2 | CASSLARGETQYF | TGTGCCAGCAGCTTAGCGCGGGGGGAGACCCAGTACTTC
TRBJ1-1 | TRBV15 | . | . | CATSRDKGGRTNTEAFF | TGTGCCACCAGCAGAGATAAAGGAGGGCGGACGAACACTGAAGCTTTCTTT
TRBJ2-5 | TRBV5-1 | . | . | CASSLLRETQYF | TGCGCCAGCAGCTTGCTTCGGGAGACCCAGTACTTC
TRBJ1-3 | TRBV7-2 | few | TRBD1 | CASSFTGVAGNTIYF | TGTGCCAGCAGCTTTACAGGGGTCGCTGGAAACACCATATATTTT
TRBJ2-3 | TRBV15 | once | TRBD1 | CATSRTGATDTQYF | TGTGCCACCAGCAGGACAGGGGCGACAGATACGCAGTATTTT
TRBJ2-2 | TRBV5-4 | . | TRBD2 | CASSPPGTSGYTGELFF | TGTGCCAGCAGCCCCCCTGGGACTAGCGGGTACACCGGGGAGCTGTTTTTT
TRBJ2-7 | TRBV24-1 | . | . | CATSAGYEQYF | TGTGCCACCAGTGCGGGCTACGAGCAGTACTTC
TRBJ2-1 | TRBV7-2 | . | . | CASSLLGTGAKNEQFF | TGTGCCAGCAGCTTATTGGGGACTGGGGCAAAGAATGAGCAGTTCTTC
TRBJ1-5 | TRBV7-2 | many | . | CASSLGQNQPQHF | TGTGCCAGCAGCTTAGGGCAAAATCAGCCCCAGCATTTT
TRBJ2-1 | TRBV10-2 | . | TRBD2 | CASRLTSGSIYEQFF | TGCGCCAGCAGATTGACTAGCGGGTCCATCTATGAGCAGTTCTTC
TRBJ2-1 | TRBV5-1 | . | . | CASSLVTGVNNEQFF | TGCGCCAGCAGCTTGGTTACAGGAGTCAACAATGAGCAGTTCTTC
TRBJ2-5 | TRBV6-5 | . | . | CASSPKGGVETQYF | TGTGCCAGCAGCCCCAAAGGGGGGGTTGAGACCCAGTACTTC
TRBJ2-3 | TRBV27 | . | . | CASRDFQDTQYF | TGTGCCAGCCGGGACTTTCAAGATACGCAGTATTTT